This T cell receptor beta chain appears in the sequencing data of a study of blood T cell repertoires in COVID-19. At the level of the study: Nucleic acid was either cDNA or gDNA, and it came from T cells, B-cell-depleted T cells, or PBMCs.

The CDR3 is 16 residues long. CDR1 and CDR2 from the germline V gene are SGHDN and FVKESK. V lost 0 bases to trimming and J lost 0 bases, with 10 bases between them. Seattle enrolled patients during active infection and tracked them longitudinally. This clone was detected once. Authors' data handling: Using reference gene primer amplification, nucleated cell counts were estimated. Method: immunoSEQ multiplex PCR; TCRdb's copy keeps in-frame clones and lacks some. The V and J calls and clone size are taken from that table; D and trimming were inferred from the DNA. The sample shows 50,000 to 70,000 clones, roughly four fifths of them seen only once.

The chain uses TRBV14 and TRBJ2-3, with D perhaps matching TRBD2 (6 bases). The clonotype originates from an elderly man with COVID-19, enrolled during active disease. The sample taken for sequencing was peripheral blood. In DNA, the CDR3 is TGTGCCAGCAGCCAAGATACGGGGACTAGCACAGATACGCAGTATTTT. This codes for CASSQDTGTSTDTQYF.